The clone carrying this T cell receptor beta chain was seen a handful of times. Next came a second PCR, run for about 6 to 12 cycles, which used a sample-barcoded 5' primer along with a J-beta primer mix. MiXCR, run by TCRdb on the 5' RACE reads, gives a single entry per CDR3 protein. The sample includes 1.5 million to 2 million distinct CDR3 sequences, around 40% of them seen just once. The source of the sample is a study of blood T cells in healthy people across ages. Study background: Capture via template switching afforded approximately one barcoded beta molecule per two T cells.

Germline V gene sequence: CDR1 SGHRS, CDR2 YFSETQ. The CDR3 has 15 amino acids. Trimming cost V 3 bases and J 0 bases, with 10 bases left between them. The sequence was collected from a human donor in good health. What was sequenced was blood. The rearrangement joins TRBV5-1 to TRBJ2-1, with no clear D. The CDR3 reads CASSSGPSSYNEQFF. For the CDR3, the DNA is TGCGCCAGCAGCTCCGGGCCTAGCTCCTACAATGAGCAGTTCTTC.